This T cell receptor beta chain was recorded in a study of blood T cell repertoires in COVID-19. Across the study: Samples taken during acute and convalescent COVID-19 were collected in the United States, Italy and Spain. PBMCs, B-cell-depleted T cells, or T cells were the source of the cDNA or gDNA that made up the material.

Per the authors' pipeline: Amplification of reference gene primers was used by the study to estimate nucleated cell counts. Produced via immunoSEQ multiplex PCR; TCRdb's table is partial and in-frame only. That table is the source of V, J and clone size, and D and trimming were worked out from the DNA. The sample consists of more than 200,000 clones, 85% to 90% of them appearing once. CDR3 size: 14 residues. V was trimmed by 4 bases and J by 1 base, leaving 11 bases between them. Per germline, CDR1 SGHDT and CDR2 YYEEEE. Sequenced input: peripheral blood. This TCR derives from a man aged 50-60 years with acute or convalescent COVID-19. The chain carries TRBV5-6 and TRBJ1-2; weak D call: TRBD1 (5 bases). This CDR3 reads CASSGTGGNYGYTF. In nucleotides, the CDR3 is TGTGCCAGCAGCGGGACCGGGGGTAACTATGGCTACACCTTC.